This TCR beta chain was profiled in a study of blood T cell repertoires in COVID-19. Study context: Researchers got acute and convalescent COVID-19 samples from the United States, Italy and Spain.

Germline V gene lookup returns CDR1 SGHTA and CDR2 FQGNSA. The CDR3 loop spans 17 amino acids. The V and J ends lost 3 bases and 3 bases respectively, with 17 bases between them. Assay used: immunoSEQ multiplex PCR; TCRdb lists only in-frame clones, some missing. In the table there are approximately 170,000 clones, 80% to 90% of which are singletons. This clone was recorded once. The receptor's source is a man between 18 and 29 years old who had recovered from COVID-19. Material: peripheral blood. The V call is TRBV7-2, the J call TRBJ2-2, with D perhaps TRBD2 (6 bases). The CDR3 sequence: CASSFYRDSRDTGELFF. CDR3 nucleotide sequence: TGTGCCAGCAGCTTCTACCGGGACTCGAGGGACACCGGGGAGCTGTTTTTT.